This TCR beta chain was identified during a study of technical replicates of blood from several donors. Clones were read by immunoSEQ multiplex PCR, and TCRdb kept only the in-frame ones, dropping some. Among around 53,000 clones listed, about 86% were seen once. This clonotype originated in a human donor in good health. Some clones in this sample may be carry-over from other donors' samples. The specimen was PBMCs.

CDR3 nucleotides: TGTGCCAGCAGTGGCGGGACGCCTAGCACAGATACGCAGTATTTT. This sequence encodes CASSGGTPSTDTQYF. The genes are TRBV19 and TRBJ2-3, with D perhaps matching TRBD2 (6 bases). V lost 9 bases and J 0 bases, leaving 16 bases between the germline ends. The CDR3 has 15 amino acids. Germline V gene data show CDR1 as LNHDA and CDR2 as SQIVND (reference sequence).